This TCR beta chain originates from a study of T cell repertoires in aging, cancer and after chemotherapy. Trimming removed 2 bases from V and 4 bases from J, with 9 bases in between. CDR3 length equals 13 residues. Germline V CDR1 and CDR2: MNHEY, SVGAGI. Rearranged V-D-J TRB sequences were amplified with a mixed TRB-A/B primer pool. One entry per CDR3 protein, called by TCRdb with MiXCR from the multiplex PCR reads. The data show over 1,500 distinct CDR3 sequences, approximately 20% seen once. Amplification of TCR beta used genomic DNA extracted from peripheral blood. This clonotype is judged medium-sized.

This TCR came from a human donor with a solid tumor. The rearrangement joins TRBV6-5 to TRBJ2-7; D possibly corresponds to TRBD2 (6 bases). Sequencing was performed on blood. The CDR3 coding sequence is TGTGCCAGCAGTTACCGGGAGACTTACGAGCAGTACTTC. This codes for CASSYRETYEQYF.